This note documents a single TCR beta chain sequence. Participants, roughly 18 to 89 years old, spanned around 25 US areas. Clones were sequenced by immunoSEQ multiplex PCR, and TCRdb holds only the in-frame ones, with some missing. Among 450,000 to 500,000 clones listed, 88% were seen once. The data belong to a study of blood T cell repertoires in COVID-19. CDR1 is MNHEY and CDR2 is SVGAGI in the germline V gene. There are 14 residues in the CDR3. V gave up 10 bases and J gave up 0 bases, with 13 bases separating them. Sequencing input: PBMCs or T cells enriched from blood (not recorded which). The chain couples TRBV6-5 to TRBJ1-3; no reliable D call. The receptor was derived from a woman aged 55-69 years who had recovered from COVID-19. CDR3 in amino acids: CATHEQSSGNTIYF. The CDR3, as DNA: TGTGCCACCCATGAACAGAGCTCTGGAAACACCATATATTTT.